This TCR beta chain was sequenced during a study of tumor-infiltrating lymphocytes in primary liver carcinoma (TCRdb year 2017). For the wider study: Of the five patients, three men and two women aged 30 to 69 years, four had hepatocellular carcinoma and one had combined HCC and intrahepatic cholangiocarcinoma. TCRbeta repertoire sequencing covered 35 or so specimens from 5 patients: roughly 25 tumor regions, 5 adjacent noncancerous liver tissues and 5 peripheral blood samples. Tumors of the five patients were stage T1-T3 N0M0 with maximum diameters of roughly 4 to 10 cm. Technical replicate repertoires showed high reproducibility, with mean shared-clone rates about 0.86 and correlation coefficients above 0.98. Across five regions of each liver tumor, along with adjacent normal tissue and blood, the study brought together TCRbeta repertoire sequencing, expression microarrays and whole-exome sequencing. To link TCRbeta repertoire diversity with the local molecular phenotype, the roughly 23 tumor region samples were profiled using Agilent mRNA microarrays. Each sample produced roughly 3.5 to 7.13 million productive TCRbeta reads, and read depth showed no significant difference between tissue types.

V and J are truncated by 6 bases and 11 bases respectively, leaving an intervening sequence of 23 bases. CDR1 and CDR2, per the germline V gene, are SGHAT and FQNNGV. The CDR3 spans 16 residues, from the cysteine through the phenylalanine. Just CDR3 DNA is preserved here, 48 bases in frame from base 1. Without any cell sorting, total RNA and DNA were extracted together from around 20-30 mg of bulk tissue using the AllPrep DNA/RNA mini kit. Surgical resection was performed in China between late 2015 and early 2016 on about 5 patients with histopathologically diagnosed primary liver carcinoma. Chronic HBV infection was present in the patients, and the patients were treatment-naive at sampling. Five spatially separated regions were sampled per tumor: superior, inferior, left-lateral and right-lateral poles, plus the tumor centre. According to histology, viable tumor cells made up more than 75% of every tumor sample. Fresh tumor and adjacent tissue pieces were bisected, with one half stored in RNAlater at -80 degrees C and the other half sent for histology.

Note on this clonotype: Its antigen remains unidentified. One base away there is no much larger clone; base qualities are not given.

A constant-region primer and ProtoScript II reverse transcriptase were used to reverse-transcribe TCRbeta-specific cDNA from about 530 ng total RNA. TCRbeta libraries were built with three nested multiplex PCR rounds, a slightly modified ARM-PCR procedure. Each of the first two PCR rounds ran for about 10 cycles and used multiplex TRBV1-TRBV30 forward primers together with a Cbeta reverse primer. Sample barcodes and Illumina adapters were added in a final 25-cycle PCR using Deep VentR polymerase. Before sequencing, amplicons of 200-500 bp were purified from gel using a QIAquick gel extraction kit. An Illumina HiSeq 2500 was used to sequence the TCRbeta amplicons with 250-bp paired-end reads. The original pipeline was this. Quality trimming of reads was performed with Trimmomatic v0.33, and paired reads were merged with FLASH v1.2.11 so that full CDR3 sequences could be recovered. MiGEC v1.2.1b assigned V, D and J germline segments to the rearranged TCRbeta sequences. Clonotype statistics and Shannon-Wiener diversity indices were calculated with VDJtools v1.0.0. To reduce sampling bias, subsequent analyses other than the diversity analysis used only the 250 most abundant clonotypes in each sample. TCRdb ran its own pipeline on the public reads, namely fastp trimming at Q25 and MiXCR clone calling, and kept in-frame beta chains. Records with the same CDR3 protein are collapsed into one entry carrying the most frequent genes and DNA. TCRdb assigned the V and J calls; the authors' analysis was not used. The sample profile shows about 54,000 distinct CDR3 sequences; 70% to 85% of them were found once. The ten largest clones represent about 25% of the sample.

The study at large found these results: The study included only a few patients, and the authors note findings should be validated in a larger study. Because the samples were bulk and unsorted, CD4+ and CD8+ T cell repertoires could not be compared. Compared with blood, tumors had a significantly larger share of the repertoire taken up by the top 250 clones (p = 0.039). Because sequencing covered only the TCR beta chain and unpaired alpha chains were not captured, true repertoire diversity is likely underestimated. Only about 7.5-25% of top clones were present in all five regions of a tumor, suggesting spatial heterogeneity of tumor-infiltrating T cells. Repertoire overlap was higher between tumor regions (mean roughly 36%) than tumor-adjacent (17%) or tumor-blood (approximately 14%) pairs, consistent with antigen-driven expansion.

Sample: liver tumor tissue from sampling region 2. What the cell subset or site label conveys for this sample: tumor region T2, inferior pole. The receptor comes from a man between 40 and 49 years old with primary liver carcinoma and hepatitis B virus infection. The chain employs TRBV11-2 and TRBJ1-6; the D gene assignment is ambiguous. The CDR3 reads CASSLWVSGEGPPLHF. The nucleotide sequence reads TGTGCCAGCAGTTTATGGGTCTCTGGAGAAGGTCCACCCCTCCACTTT.